This T cell receptor beta chain was identified during a study of T cell responses to AZD1222 COVID-19 vaccine (dated by TCRdb to the early 2020s). Turning to the overall study: TCR sequencing covered roughly 230 trial participants: nearly 210 given two doses of AZD1222 and approximately 26 given two doses of MenACWY control vaccine. Enrollment into the trials was organized by age into subgroups of 18-55, 56-69 and 70-plus years, and those subgroups contained roughly 160, 29 and 62 TCR-sequenced participants, respectively. Study-wide conclusions, independent of this receptor: Participants were mostly white British, with more females than males. The authors suggested clonal diversity may have been underestimated. The 56-69-year group was small, and its depth increase did not reach significance, likely because of low power. Because no day 14 peak-response samples were available, repertoires were characterized only after the peak T cell response. Only six AZD1222 recipients were SARS-CoV-2 seropositive at baseline, limiting conclusions about previously exposed vaccinees. Reportedly, close to half of the unique spike-specific TCRs recognized epitopes lying outside the regions that are mutated in the B.1.351 and B.1.1.7 variants. A significant rise in spike-specific TCR breadth and depth was observed after two AZD1222 doses relative to day 0 and relative to MenACWY recipients. The whole spike protein was spanned by vaccine-associated CD4 TCRs, and dominant responses were seen in regions 160-218 and 743-854.

The CDR3 regions of human TCRbeta chains were subjected to immunosequencing. The source study handled its data this way. TCRs in the repertoires were matched against a reference library of SARS-CoV-2-specific TCRs that had been generated with the MIRA antigen-specificity platform. Breadth was defined as the fraction of unique TCRs that were SARS-CoV-2-associated, and depth was defined as the fraction of total T cells that were SARS-CoV-2-associated. Using the MIRA data, each spike-specific TCR was assigned both to the spike region to which the TCR was reactive and to a CD4 or CD8 class. Log10-transformed breadth and depth values were compared by one-way ANOVA with Sidak's multiple comparisons tests. The table comes from immuneACCESS by way of TCRdb, which keeps in-frame sequences with V and J called. Part of the clones is missing from these tables; in studies checked, under half for an unresolved V gene and the rest for unknown reasons. That table is the source of V, J and clone size, and D and trimming were worked out from the DNA. The sample includes more than 75,000 clones, with 90% observed a single time. About 5% of the sample rests with the top ten.

What the time point label conveys for this sample: about 28 days (+/-7) after the second vaccine dose. AZD1222 recipients given second doses at about 4 weeks or at about 12 weeks were pooled, since spike-specific TCR depth and breadth were not found to differ between the two schedules. Vaccinee samples were obtained from the UK trials COV001 and COV002, which included a single-blind randomized controlled phase 2/3 trial of AZD1222 (ChAdOx1 nCoV-19) in healthy adults. For TCRbeta chain sequencing, PBMC samples were collected from trial participants at day 0 and at day 28 after the second dose. Details on this clone: Its antigen has not been determined. The record has no base qualities; no much larger clone is one base away.

Based on the germline V gene, the CDR1 and CDR2 sequences are MDHEN and SYDVKM. The trim is 2 bases for V and 1 base for J, with a gap of 9 bases between the germline ends. The CDR3 goes from the cysteine to the phenylalanine over 14 residues. The retained sequence is limited to the CDR3, 42 bases, with the frame set at the first base. This clonotype was obtained from an adult who received the AZD1222 COVID-19 vaccine. This receptor chain uses TRBV28 and TRBJ2-7, with a tentative D gene TRBD2 over 6 matching bases. The sequences come from peripheral blood, collected 28 days after the second AZD1222 dose. The encoded CDR3 is CASSLIAGSYEQYF. The DNA is as follows: TGTGCCAGCAGTTTAATCGCGGGATCCTACGAGCAGTACTTC.